Presented here are 30 T cell receptor beta chains from one specimen sequenced in a study of blood T cell repertoires in COVID-19. Clones were read by immunoSEQ multiplex PCR, and TCRdb kept only the in-frame ones, dropping some. In the table there are more than 300,000 clones, 88% of which are singletons. Input material: peripheral blood. All receptors derive from a woman aged 25 to 45 with COVID-19, enrolled during active disease.

The gene calls are TRBV12-3 or TRBV12-4 and TRBJ1-1; D gene uncertain. Trimming took off 6 bases at V and 4 bases at J, with 12 bases between the two ends. This CDR3 region has 13 residues. This chain's CDR3 is CASSLSASTEAFF. DNA for the CDR3: TGTGCCAGCAGCCTCAGTGCCAGCACTGAAGCTTTCTTT.

This chain links TRBV4-3 with TRBJ1-1, with 7 bases aligning to TRBD1. Germline values: CDR1 LGHNA, CDR2 YSLEER. The CDR3 totals 15 residues. Unmatched junction bases numbered 5, after V lost 4 bases and J lost 0 bases. CDR3 in amino acids: CASSLHRGMNTEAFF. CDR3 bases: TGCGCCAGCAGCCTACACAGGGGAATGAACACTGAAGCTTTCTTT.

Here the CDR3 reads CATGGRGDEQFF. As DNA, the CDR3 is TGTGCGACGGGGGGCCGAGGCGATGAGCAGTTCTTC. The chain uses TRBV28 and TRBJ2-1; possible D gene TRBD2, 7 bases. CDR1 is MDHEN, CDR2 SYDVKM, per germline. The CDR3 is made up of 12 amino acids.

The V call is TRBV28, the J call TRBJ1-4; D unresolved. V lost 6 bases and J 0 bases, leaving 11 bases between the germline ends. The CDR3 contains 15 residues. Germline assignment: CDR1 MDHEN and CDR2 SYDVKM. The CDR3 DNA is TGTGCCAGCAGATCCATCGGGGCAACTAATGAAAAACTGTTTTTT. This codes for CASRSIGATNEKLFF. Together with reference TRBV28 and TRBJ1-4, the CDR3 gives the full variable domain: DVKVTQSSRYLVKRTGEKVFLECVQDMDHENMFWYRQDPGLGLRLIYFSYDVKMKEKGDIPEGYSVSREKKERFSLILESASTNQTSMYLCASRSIGATNEKLFFGSGTQLSVL.

On this clone: Germline is not matched at one junction end, which may reflect a read error. The V call is TRBV2, the J call TRBJ1-6, with 7 bases fitting TRBD1. Germline V gives CDR1 SNHLY, CDR2 FYNNEI. This CDR3 contains 13 residues. CDR3 residues: CASRGNIQDRSLF. The CDR3 DNA reads as TGTGCCAGCAGGGGGAACATTCAGGACAGGTCTCTCTTT.

This chain joins TRBV5-4 and TRBJ2-3, with D possibly matching TRBD1 (6 bases). The germline V and J ends were trimmed by 4 bases and 2 bases, with 14 bases remaining between them. CDR1 and CDR2 (germline): SGHNT, YYREEE (reference sequence). The CDR3 length is 15 residues. CDR3 nucleotide sequence: TGTGCCAGCAGCATCGGGACATCTTCCACAGATACGCAGTATTTT. It encodes CASSIGTSSTDTQYF. Based on the CDR3 plus reference TRBV5-4 and TRBJ2-3, the full variable domain is ETGVTQSPTHLIKTRGQQVTLRCSSQSGHNTVSWYQQALGQGPQFIFQYYREEENGRGNFPPRFSGLQFPNYSSELNVNALELDDSALYLCASSIGTSSTDTQYFGPGTRLTVL.

This chain connects TRBV3-1 (or the pseudogene TRBV3-2) to TRBJ2-3, with 11 bases matching TRBD1. V gave up 4 bases and J gave up 6 bases; unmatched junction bases: 9. Per germline, CDR1 LGHDT and CDR2 YNNKEL (reference sequence). The CDR3 has 16 residues. The CDR3 DNA is TGTGCCAGCAGCCGGGGACAGGGGGATTACATGGATACGCAGTATTTT. As protein: CASSRGQGDYMDTQYF.

V gene TRBV27 combines with J gene TRBJ1-1, with D maybe TRBD1 (5 bases). Trimming pared 5 bases from V and 1 base from J, leaving 11 bases between. Germline V gene lookup returns CDR1 MNHEY and CDR2 SMNVEV (reference sequence). This CDR3 region has 14 residues. CDR3 in amino acids: CASSPGGRNTEAFF. The CDR3 nucleotides read TGTGCCAGCAGTCCGGGGGGAAGGAACACTGAAGCTTTCTTT.

V and J are TRBV3-1 (or the pseudogene TRBV3-2) and TRBJ1-1, with D perhaps matching TRBD1 (6 bases). The CDR3 covers 17 residues. Germline CDR1 is LGHDT and CDR2 is YNNKEL (reference sequence). V was trimmed by 1 base and J by 0 bases, leaving 15 bases between them. CDR3 amino acids: CASSQGGRGAMNTEAFF. CDR3 sequence (DNA): TGTGCCAGCAGCCAAGGGGGGCGAGGGGCTATGAACACTGAAGCTTTCTTT.

V and J are TRBV7-9 and TRBJ2-7; 9 bases map to TRBD2. CDR1 and CDR2 (germline): SEHNR, FQNEAQ (reference sequence). Trimming cost V 5 bases and J 3 bases; bases outside gene matches: 17. This CDR3 spans 18 amino acids. The CDR3, as DNA: TGTGCCAGCAGCCCCCAGGGTGCGGGGGGGGATGGAGGCTACGAGCAGTACTTC. Translating it yields CASSPQGAGGDGGYEQYF.

In this sample, this clone turned up a few times. J is TRBJ2-5 and V is TRBV7-2; 13 bases agree with TRBD2. Germline CDR1 SGHTA, CDR2 FQGNSA. The CDR3 is 15 amino acids. V lost 4 bases and J lost 3; bases outside the gene matches: 2. Written as DNA, the CDR3 is TGTGCCAGCAGCTGGGGGACTAGCGGGGAAGAGACCCAGTACTTC. Its translation is CASSWGTSGEETQYF.

The table lists this clone with a few counts. The chain couples TRBV7-2 to TRBJ2-2, with D possibly matching TRBD2 (6 bases). V lost 4 bases to trimming and J lost 7 bases, with 10 bases between them. Germline loops: CDR1 SGHTA, CDR2 FQGNSA. The CDR3 runs to 13 residues. The CDR3 protein is CASSSTRVGELFF. The DNA of the CDR3 is TGTGCCAGCAGCTCGACTAGGGTCGGGGAGCTGTTTTTT.

The CDR3 protein is CASSRGVNTEAFF. The CDR3 bases are TGTGCCAGCTCAAGGGGCGTGAACACTGAAGCTTTCTTT. The chain carries TRBV13 and TRBJ1-1; perhaps TRBD1 as D (5 bases). In germline, CDR1 is PRHDT, CDR2 FYEKMQ (reference sequence). The CDR3 is made up of 13 amino acids. V lost 8 bases and J 0 bases, leaving 10 bases between the germline ends.

The rearrangement joins TRBV6-1 to TRBJ1-6, with 11 bases fitting TRBD1. CDR1 and CDR2 (germline): MNHNS, SASEGT. The CDR3 length is 15 residues. Trimming took 6 bases from V and 8 from J; bases not matched to a gene: 6. CDR3: CASSTGQGVDSPLHF. The CDR3 DNA reads TGTGCCAGCAGCACGGGACAGGGGGTAGATTCACCCCTCCACTTT.

V gene TRBV25-1 combines with J gene TRBJ2-5; 7 nucleotides line up with TRBD1. Trimming cost V 3 bases and J 4 bases; bases outside gene matches: 11. Germline CDR1 and CDR2: MGHDK and SYGVNS. The CDR3 length is 16 residues. The CDR3 spells CASSDVKGGPRETQYF. As DNA, the CDR3 is TGTGCCAGCAGTGATGTGAAAGGGGGCCCAAGAGAGACCCAGTACTTC.

This chain uses TRBV19 with TRBJ1-2; 7 bases line up with TRBD1. V lost 3 bases, J lost 4 bases, and 8 bases stayed unmatched. The CDR3 extends over 15 amino acids. From germline, CDR1 is LNHDA and CDR2 SQIVND (reference sequence). The CDR3 sequence is CASSIWAGGSYGYTF. The CDR3, as DNA: TGTGCCAGTAGTATTTGGGCAGGGGGGAGCTATGGCTACACCTTC.

J is TRBJ1-5 and V is TRBV6-6, with 9 bases identical to TRBD1. The germline V gene has CDR1 MNHNY and CDR2 SVGAGI (reference sequence). This CDR3 has 15 amino acids. The V segment lost 7 bases and the J segment 4 bases; nucleotides outside the gene matches: 8. Here the CDR3 reads CASIKGTGFNQPQHF. CDR3 in DNA: TGTGCCAGCATCAAAGGGACAGGGTTTAATCAGCCCCAGCATTTT.

V is TRBV5-3 and J is TRBJ2-1, with 12 bases that match TRBD2. TRBV5-3 is reported as an ORF; its role is uncertain. J was trimmed by 3 bases and V by 5 bases; bases with no gene match: 15. The CDR3 has 19 amino acids. The CDR3: CARSSPTSGGPIDYNEQFF. For the CDR3, the DNA is TGTGCCAGAAGTTCTCCGACTAGCGGGGGCCCGATCGACTACAATGAGCAGTTCTTC.

The chain employs TRBV7-3 and TRBJ1-1; D remains ambiguous. The length of the CDR3 is 13 residues. V dropped 5 bases and J dropped 4 bases, with 11 bases sitting between them. CDR1 and CDR2 (germline): SGHTA, FQGTGA. The CDR3 coding sequence is TGTGCCAGCAGCCTAGGATTGGGCACTGAAGCTTTCTTT. This sequence encodes CASSLGLGTEAFF.

This chain connects TRBV5-1 to TRBJ2-1; 10 bases match TRBD2. J gave up 0 bases and V 5 bases, and 11 bases lay outside the gene matches. Germline CDR1 and CDR2: SGHRS and YFSETQ. CDR3 length: 18 residues. CDR3 DNA sequence: TGCGCCAGCAGTCGGACTAGCGGTACGAGGGGCTCCTACAATGAGCAGTTCTTC. Translating it yields CASSRTSGTRGSYNEQFF. The full variable domain, rest sourced from reference TRBV5-1 and TRBJ2-1, is KAGVTQTPRYLIKTRGQQVTLSCSPISGHRSVSWYQQTPGQGLQFLFEYFSETQRNKGNFPGRFSGRQFSNSRSEMNVSTLELGDSALYLCASSRTSGTRGSYNEQFFGPGTRLTVL.

The gene calls are TRBV7-3 and TRBJ2-3; no definite D call. Between the trimmed V and J ends, which lost 1 base and 1 base, there was a span of 6 bases. The V gene's germline CDR1 is SGHTA and CDR2 FQGTGA. The CDR3 has 14 residues. This CDR3 is CASSLMAGTDTQYF. CDR3 sequence (DNA): TGTGCCAGCAGCTTAATGGCGGGCACAGATACGCAGTATTTT.

V is TRBV5-1 and J is TRBJ2-2; TRBD2 matches at 10 bases. V lost 0 bases, J lost 6 bases, and 5 bases stayed unmatched. The CDR3 sequence is 16 residues long. Germline CDR1 and CDR2: SGHRS and YFSETQ. In DNA, the CDR3 is TGCGCCAGCAGCTTGGTTCCTAGCGGGGGTTCCGGGGAGCTGTTTTTT. Encoded protein: CASSLVPSGGSGELFF.

V gene TRBV7-2 combines with J gene TRBJ1-6; the match to TRBD1 covers 9 bases. V trimming: 4 bases; J trimming: 3 bases; junction bases outside the gene matches: 4. The CDR3 is 16 amino acids. Germline V gene data show CDR1 as SGHTA and CDR2 as FQGNSA. This chain's CDR3 is CASSSGQGNYNSPLHF. The CDR3 region has the DNA TGTGCCAGCAGCTCGGGACAGGGAAACTATAATTCACCCCTCCACTTT.

J is TRBJ1-1 and V is TRBV16; D remains ambiguous. Germline lookup yields CDR1 KGHSY and CDR2 FQNENV. The V and J ends lost 0 bases and 1 base respectively, with 9 bases between them. The CDR3 has 15 residues. CDR3: CASSQSRGKNTEAFF. CDR3 nucleotides: TGTGCCAGCAGCCAATCCCGGGGAAAGAACACTGAAGCTTTCTTT.

This clone came up once. The chain is built from TRBV18 and TRBJ2-7, with 8 bases that match TRBD1. Germline assignment: CDR1 KGHSH and CDR2 LQKENI. The CDR3 covers 13 residues. V lost 6 bases, J lost 5 bases, and 6 bases stayed unmatched. The CDR3 protein is CASSGAGGNEQYF. CDR3 DNA sequence: TGTGCCAGCTCCGGCGCAGGGGGCAACGAGCAGTACTTC.

In its sample, this clone was seen once. The chain uses TRBV14 and TRBJ1-1; TRBD1 is a possible D gene (5 bases). This CDR3 has 13 residues. Germline V lookup: CDR1 SGHDN, CDR2 FVKESK. V was trimmed by 6 bases and J by 0 bases, leaving 8 bases between them. CDR3 amino acids: CASSGHLNTEAFF. The CDR3 region has the DNA TGTGCCAGCAGTGGACACCTGAACACTGAAGCTTTCTTT.

V and J are TRBV19 and TRBJ2-6; D ambiguous. Trimming cost V 10 bases and J 2 bases, with 12 bases left between them. This CDR3 spans 14 amino acids. The germline CDR1 and CDR2 sequences are LNHDA and SQIVND (reference sequence). CDR3 nucleotides: TGTGCCACCTCAGGCACTCCTGGGGCCAACGTCCTGACTTTC. Encoded protein: CATSGTPGANVLTF.

V gene TRBV7-9 combines with J gene TRBJ2-5; 8 bases match TRBD1. The CDR3 length is 14 residues. The V gene end was trimmed by 2 bases and the J gene end by 5 bases; junction bases not matched to a gene: 4. Germline CDR1 and CDR2: SEHNR and FQNEAQ (reference sequence). DNA for the CDR3: TGTGCCAGCAGCTTAACACAGGGGGTGGAGACCCAGTACTTC. This codes for CASSLTQGVETQYF.

J is TRBJ2-3 and V is TRBV7-9, with 7 nucleotides matching TRBD2. The ends lost 1 base at V and 0 bases at J; junction bases unmatched: 7. Germline CDR1 SEHNR, CDR2 FQNEAQ (reference sequence). The CDR3 consists of 17 residues. This CDR3 reads CASSLVAGGGSTDTQYF. CDR3 DNA: TGTGCCAGCAGCTTAGTAGCCGGCGGGGGAAGCACAGATACGCAGTATTTT.

This clone has a single count. This rearrangement joins TRBV4-2 to TRBJ1-1; unclear D gene. The CDR3 is made up of 14 amino acids. V lost 4 bases, J lost 4 bases, and 13 bases lay in between. Germline V gives CDR1 LGHNA, CDR2 YNFKEQ. The CDR3 sequence is CASSLSRVGTEAFF. The CDR3 DNA sequence: TGTGCCAGCAGCCTTTCTCGGGTGGGCACTGAAGCTTTCTTT.